Presented here are 5 T cell receptor beta chains from one specimen sequenced in a study of cytomegalovirus exposure and HLA in healthy donors. Amplification used 60 Vbeta primers and 13 Jbeta primers. Clones were read by immunoSEQ multiplex PCR, and TCRdb kept only the in-frame ones, dropping some. Of about 170,000 clones listed, approximately 75% are singletons. Sequencing was done on a sample of PBMCs. These TCRs come from a girl aged 10-17 years in good health and CMV-seronegative.

V gene TRBV9 combines with J gene TRBJ1-4; 7 bases map to TRBD1. This CDR3 contains 15 residues. Germline V gives CDR1 SGDLS, CDR2 YYNGEE. Trimming took 3 bases from V and 4 from J; bases not matched to a gene: 6. The CDR3 region is CASSALTGSNEKLFF. In nucleotides, the CDR3 is TGTGCCAGCAGCGCCCTGACAGGGAGTAATGAAAAACTGTTTTTT.

The chain links TRBV19 to TRBJ1-2; perhaps TRBD1 as D (6 bases). The V end was cut by 8 bases, the J end by 4 bases, with 23 bases between. This CDR3 has 16 amino acids. Per germline, CDR1 LNHDA and CDR2 SQIVND (reference sequence). The CDR3 reads CASRKEQGPPVYGYTF. The CDR3 nucleotides read TGTGCCAGTCGAAAGGAACAGGGTCCTCCGGTCTATGGCTACACCTTC.

This clone appeared a few times. The chain uses TRBV27 and TRBJ2-7, with D tentatively TRBD1 (6 bases). V shed 4 bases and J shed 6 bases, with 16 bases lying between them. The CDR3 length is 14 residues. Germline CDR1 reads MNHEY; CDR2 reads SMNVEV (reference sequence). CDR3 region: CASSSGTRGLEQYF. The DNA of the CDR3 is TGTGCCAGCAGTTCCGGGACAAGGGGCCTCGAGCAGTACTTC.

This clone appeared once. The chain joins TRBV7-6 to TRBJ2-2, with a possible D match to TRBD1 (6 bases). This CDR3 spans 14 amino acids. The V gene's germline CDR1 is SGHVS and CDR2 FNYEAQ. V lost 4 bases, J lost 4 bases, and 10 bases lay in between. The CDR3 region has the DNA TGTGCCAGCAGCTCGGGACAAAGCACCGGGGAGCTGTTTTTT. The encoded protein is CASSSGQSTGELFF.

This chain connects TRBV18 to TRBJ1-4, with unresolved D. The V end was cut by 3 bases, the J end by 4 bases, with 9 bases between. The CDR3 runs to 14 residues. The germline V gene encodes CDR1 KGHSH and CDR2 LQKENI. This CDR3 reads CASSPGGDNEKLFF. The CDR3 DNA reads as TGTGCCAGCTCACCCGGTGGAGATAATGAAAAACTGTTTTTT. The full variable domain, its missing parts supplied by reference TRBV18 and TRBJ1-4, is NAGVMQNPRHLVRRRGQEARLRCSPMKGHSHVYWYRQLPEEGLKFMVYLQKENIIDESGMPKERFSAEFPKEGPSILRIQQVVRGDSAAYFCASSPGGDNEKLFFGSGTQLSVL.